This T cell receptor (beta chain) was profiled in a study of blood T cells in healthy people across ages. The CDR3 consists of 15 residues. From germline, CDR1 is LGHNA and CDR2 YSLEER. Points on this clonotype: At one end, the junction sequence differs from germline, possibly due to a read error.

The authors ran a second PCR of about 6 to 12 cycles using a sample-barcoded 5' primer and a J-beta primer mix. TCRdb reprocessed the 5' RACE reads with MiXCR, giving one entry per CDR3 protein. The table includes roughly 1,000,000 distinct CDR3 sequences, almost 25% detected once. These data are also associated with another study on T cells of mothers and their children. From that report: Related and unrelated pairs show similar thymic shaping of TCR recombination output.

The chain couples TRBV4-3 to TRBJ2-4, with D perhaps matching TRBD2 (5 bases). The specimen was blood. This sequence originates from a girl aged 2 to 10 in good health. In DNA form, the CDR3 reads TGCGCCAGCAGCCAAGTGAACGACGGGGAAAACATTCAGCACTTC. Protein sequence: CASSQVNDGENIQHF.